This TCR beta chain was recorded in a study of low-dose radiotherapy and immunotherapy resistance in tumors. Study as a whole: Participants in Cohort 1 were administered 0.5 Gy per fraction at 2-week intervals, to a cumulative dose of 6.5 Gy. Dosing for Cohort 2 consisted of 1 Gy per fraction every two weeks, reaching a total of 13 Gy over 26 weeks. Administration of intravenous cyclophosphamide at 200 mg/m2 took place every two weeks, one day before radiation and immunotherapy.

In its sample, this clonotype was seen many times. The V end was cut by 7 bases, the J end by 0 bases, with 5 bases between. CDR3 length: 12 amino acids. Looked up from germline, CDR1 is SNHLY and CDR2 is FYNNEI. Described time point: after trial treatment. Regarding treatment: LDRT plus nivolumab, ipilimumab, low-dose cyclophosphamide and aspirin (RACIN trial). Both TCRalpha and TCRbeta chains were reverse transcribed with V-gene-specific primers. TCRs underwent 15 to 25 PCR cycles of amplification with a constant-region primer and V-primer adapter. In TCRdb, the reads were re-called with MiXCR into one record per CDR3 protein. The sample lists tens of thousands of distinct CDR3 sequences, 20% seen once, with about 13% in the top ten.

V gene TRBV2 combines with J gene TRBJ2-3, with TRBD1 as a possible D gene (5 bases). Sample: PBMCs, taken after low-dose radiotherapy plus immunotherapy. This sequence was found in a female donor with ovarian cancer. CDR3 DNA: TGTGCCAGCACAGGGAGCACAGATACGCAGTATTTT. Encoded protein: CASTGSTDTQYF.